These 18 T cell receptor beta chains originate from one sample sequenced in a study of T cell changes during pregnancy in multiple sclerosis. The data were produced by immunoSEQ multiplex PCR, yet TCRdb's version contains in-frame clones alone and is incomplete. Among more than 45,000 clones listed, roughly 88% were seen once. The sample was CD4+ T cells from peripheral blood mononuclear cells, taken in the second trimester of pregnancy. The receptors originated from a female donor with multiple sclerosis, enrolled in a pregnancy study.

The chain combines TRBV5-6 with TRBJ2-1; 11 bases agree with TRBD2. V trimming: 5 bases; J trimming: 5 bases; junction bases outside the gene matches: 0. Germline V gene lookup returns CDR1 SGHDT and CDR2 YYEEEE. This CDR3 comprises 13 residues. The CDR3 is CASRTSGNNEQFF. CDR3 in DNA: TGTGCCAGCAGGACTAGCGGGAACAATGAGCAGTTCTTC.

This rearrangement joins TRBV28 to TRBJ1-2; 8 bases line up with TRBD1. Germline CDR1 reads MDHEN; CDR2 reads SYDVKM. The CDR3 is made up of 16 amino acids. Losses at the gene ends were 6 bases for V and 6 bases for J; bases not matched to a gene: 15. The CDR3 region is CASSLTGGSGRNGYTF. Here the CDR3 DNA reads TGTGCCAGCAGCCTCACAGGGGGGAGTGGGAGGAATGGCTACACCTTC.

This rearrangement joins TRBV10-3 to TRBJ1-2, with D possibly being TRBD1 (5 bases). The V and J ends lost 7 bases and 2 bases respectively, with 5 bases between them. Germline assignment: CDR1 ENHRY and CDR2 SYGVKD. The CDR3 has 11 residues. Written as DNA, the CDR3 is TGTGCCATCACAGGGAACTATGGCTACACCTTC. Residues: CAITGNYGYTF.

This clone was recorded a few times. This sequence joins TRBV10-1 and TRBJ1-1; no firm D call. V lost 11 bases to trimming and J lost 1 base, with 14 bases between them. The CDR3 loop spans 13 amino acids. Per the germline V gene, CDR1 is WNHNN and CDR2 is SYGVQD (reference sequence). CDR3 nucleotides: TGCGCCCGAGGAGGGAACTCGAACACTGAAGCTTTCTTT. This translates into CARGGNSNTEAFF.

V and J are TRBV13 and TRBJ2-1; 7 bases are shared with TRBD2. The CDR3 spans 12 residues. V shed 5 bases and J 10 bases; nucleotides not matched to a gene: 5. CDR1 is PRHDT, CDR2 FYEKMQ, per germline (reference sequence). The CDR3 here is CASSPRAGEQFF. DNA of the CDR3: TGTGCCAGCAGCCCTCGAGCGGGGGAGCAGTTCTTC.

The chain employs TRBV5-1 and TRBJ2-1; 10 nucleotides line up with TRBD2. Germline values: CDR1 SGHRS, CDR2 YFSETQ. V lost 7 bases and J lost 0; bases outside the gene matches: 10. The CDR3 runs to 17 residues. The CDR3 here is CASPASPSGSSYNEQFF. As DNA, the CDR3 is TGCGCCAGCCCAGCTTCCCCTAGCGGGAGCTCCTACAATGAGCAGTTCTTC.

In nucleotides, the CDR3 is TGTGCCAGCAGCGTAGAGCCGAGAGACTACAATGAGCAGTTCTTC. This gives the protein CASSVEPRDYNEQFF. This chain connects TRBV9 to TRBJ2-1; D remains unclear. V shed 0 bases and J shed 3 bases, with 10 bases lying between them. This CDR3 spans 15 amino acids. The germline V gene encodes CDR1 SGDLS and CDR2 YYNGEE.

The V call is TRBV7-9, the J call TRBJ2-7; 11 bases map to TRBD2. Germline V gene lookup returns CDR1 SEHNR and CDR2 FQNEAQ (reference sequence). The junction had 8 bases not matched to a gene; V was cut back by 1 base and J by 6 bases. CDR3 length: 16 amino acids. CDR3 region: CASSLVSGRDFPEQYF. CDR3 coding DNA: TGTGCCAGCAGCTTAGTTAGCGGGAGGGATTTTCCCGAGCAGTACTTC.

The chain is built from TRBV11-2 and TRBJ2-1; TRBD2 is a possible D gene (5 bases). The CDR3 runs 15 residues. Trimming cost V 3 bases and J 0 bases, with 9 bases left between them. Germline CDR1 and CDR2: SGHAT and FQNNGV. CDR3 in DNA: TGTGCCAGCAGCTTCGTGGGGAGCTCCTACAATGAGCAGTTCTTC. Its protein is CASSFVGSSYNEQFF.

This chain joins TRBV7-2 and TRBJ1-5; TRBD1 is a possible D gene (5 bases). V was trimmed by 2 bases and J by 1 base, leaving 9 bases between them. Germline V gene data show CDR1 as SGHTA and CDR2 as FQGNSA. The CDR3 extends over 15 amino acids. CDR3 DNA sequence: TGTGCCAGCAGCTTATTGTCAGGGAGCAATCAGCCCCAGCATTTT. It encodes CASSLLSGSNQPQHF.

The genes are TRBV11-3 and TRBJ2-7, with D possibly being TRBD2 (6 bases). Looked up from germline, CDR1 is SGHNT and CDR2 is YENEEA. The CDR3 is 18 amino acids. V was cut by 0 bases and J by 2 bases, with 20 bases left in between. The CDR3 loop is CASSLDRPGLEDAYEQYF. CDR3 nucleotide sequence: TGTGCCAGCAGCTTAGATCGTCCGGGACTCGAGGACGCCTACGAGCAGTACTTC.

J is TRBJ1-4 and V is TRBV2; 7 bases map to TRBD1. Trimming at V came to 7 bases and at J to 3 bases, leaving 5 bases not matched to a gene. Germline loops: CDR1 SNHLY, CDR2 FYNNEI. The CDR3 runs 14 residues. CDR3 in DNA: TGTGCCAGCATAGGAGGACAGGCTAATGAAAAACTGTTTTTT. Amino acid sequence: CASIGGQANEKLFF.

This clone occurred a few times. This chain connects TRBV18 to TRBJ2-3, with 9 bases fitting TRBD2. V was clipped by 2 bases and J by 2 bases; unmatched bases: 5. CDR3 length equals 16 residues. Germline V gives CDR1 KGHSH, CDR2 LQKENI. The CDR3 nucleotides are TGTGCCAGCTCACCATCGCTAGCGGGATCCACAGATACGCAGTATTTT. Protein product: CASSPSLAGSTDTQYF.

V usage is TRBV19 and J usage is TRBJ1-5; D is possibly TRBD1 (5 bases). Germline CDR1 reads LNHDA; CDR2 reads SQIVND (reference sequence). The V gene lost 7 bases and the J gene lost 5 bases, with 12 bases spanning the gap. The CDR3 runs to 13 residues. Here the CDR3 DNA reads TGTGCCAGTAACGGGGGGAGGGATCAGCCCCAGCATTTT. This translates into CASNGGRDQPQHF.

The chain has TRBV5-4 and TRBJ2-5, with TRBD2 as a possible D gene (5 bases). Trimming cost V 1 base and J 3 bases, with 7 bases left between them. This CDR3 comprises 13 residues. Germline CDR1 SGHNT, CDR2 YYREEE (reference sequence). The CDR3, as DNA: TGTGCCAGCAGCTTGACTAGAGAAGAGACCCAGTACTTC. Translating it yields CASSLTREETQYF.

The sample holds a few counts of this clone. The chain has TRBV10-3 and TRBJ2-5; TRBD2 is a possible D gene (5 bases). Germline V lookup: CDR1 ENHRY, CDR2 SYGVKD. The CDR3 runs 14 residues. Trimming left V 0 bases short and J 0 bases short, with 5 bases between. CDR3 amino acids: CAISESRDQETQYF. The CDR3 DNA reads TGTGCCATCAGTGAGTCGAGGGACCAAGAGACCCAGTACTTC.

This clone was recorded a few times. This chain connects TRBV29-1 to TRBJ2-1; the D is unclear. Germline V gene data show CDR1 as SQVTM and CDR2 as ANQGSEA. The CDR3 runs to 13 residues. V lost 3 bases to trimming and J lost 1 base, with 7 bases between them. As DNA, the CDR3 is TGCAGCGTTGACAGGTTGTCCTACAATGAGCAGTTCTTC. Protein sequence: CSVDRLSYNEQFF.

Regarding this clone: A read error may account for a junction end that differs from germline. The chain carries TRBV2 and TRBJ1-5; 8 nucleotides line up with TRBD1. The germline CDR1 and CDR2 sequences are SNHLY and FYNNEI. The CDR3 spans 14 residues. This CDR3 is CASTEQGGRQPQHF. The CDR3 nucleotides are TGTGCCAGCACTGAACAGGGGGGCAGGCAGCCCCAGCATTTT. Full variable domain (missing parts from reference TRBV2 and TRBJ1-5): EPEVTQTPSHQVTQMGQEVILRCVPISNHLYFYWYRQILGQKVEFLVSFYNNEISEKSEIFDDQFSVERPDGSNFTLKIRSTKLEDSAMYFCASTEQGGRQPQHFGDGTRLSIL.